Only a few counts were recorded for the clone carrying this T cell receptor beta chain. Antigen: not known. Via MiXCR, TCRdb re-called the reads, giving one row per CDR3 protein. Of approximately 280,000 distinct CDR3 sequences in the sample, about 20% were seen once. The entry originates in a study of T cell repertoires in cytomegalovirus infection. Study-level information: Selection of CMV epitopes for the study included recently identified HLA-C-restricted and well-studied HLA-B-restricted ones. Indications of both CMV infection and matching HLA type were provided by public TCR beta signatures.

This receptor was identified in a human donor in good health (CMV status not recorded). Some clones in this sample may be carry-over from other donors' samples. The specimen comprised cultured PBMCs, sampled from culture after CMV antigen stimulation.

The CDR3 region is CATSRTGQGYSPLHF. CDR3 nucleotide sequence: TGTGCCACCAGCAGAACTGGACAGGGGTATTCACCCCTCCACTTT. V and J are TRBV15 and TRBJ1-6, with TRBD1 identical over 9 bases. Looked up from germline, CDR1 is LNHNV and CDR2 is YYDKDF (reference sequence). V lost 2 bases and J lost 8; bases outside the gene matches: 4. The CDR3 extends over 15 amino acids.